These 22 T cell receptor beta chains came from one sample sequenced in a study of blood T cell repertoires in COVID-19 (dated by TCRdb to the early 2020s). Receptors were amplified or captured by the immunoSEQ multiplex PCR assay. The source is immuneACCESS, and TCRdb retained only in-frame sequences with V and J called. Part of the clones is not carried over; for the studies checked, unresolved V genes explain less than half of this, and the remainder is unexplained. Present in this sample are some 100,000 clones, approximately 90% of which were seen just once. The biggest ten clones account for about 1% of the sample. Source material: peripheral blood. All receptors derive from a man in his sixties with acute or convalescent COVID-19.

The chain employs TRBV21-1 and TRBJ1-1; the D call in the table, TRBD1, was not verified against the DNA. TRBV21-1 is given as a pseudogene. The CDR3 contains 18 residues. The CDR3 DNA follows: TGTGCCAGCAGCAAACGGCCCAGGGGATCAGCGGTGAACACTGAAGCTTTCTTT. Translation gives CASSKRPRGSAVNTEAFF.

The chain carries TRBV30 and TRBJ2-1; weak D call: TRBD1 (6 bases). V lost 1 base and J 1 base, leaving 8 bases between the germline ends. Germline CDR1 is GTSNPN and CDR2 is SVGIG (reference sequence). The CDR3 extends over 14 amino acids. The CDR3 coding sequence is TGTGCCTGGAGTGGCAGGGGTTCCTACAATGAGCAGTTCTTC. Translation: CAWSGRGSYNEQFF.

The J gene is TRBJ2-1, the V gene TRBV5-1, with 10 bases fitting TRBD2. J gave up 1 base and V 6 bases, and 4 bases lay outside the gene matches. Germline V gene data show CDR1 as SGHRS and CDR2 as YFSETQ. CDR3 size: 15 residues. The CDR3 reads CASTRTSGSYNEQFF. The DNA for the CDR3 is TGCGCCAGCACTAGGACTAGCGGATCCTACAATGAGCAGTTCTTC.

The chain couples TRBV24-1 to TRBJ2-1, with TRBD2 matching over 8 bases. The CDR3 contains 16 residues. In germline, CDR1 is KGHDR, CDR2 SFDVKD. The junction had 6 bases not matched to a gene; V was cut back by 4 bases and J by 2 bases. The CDR3 DNA reads as TGTGCCACCAGTGAGGAGGGCGGGAGGACCTACAATGAGCAGTTCTTC. This encodes CATSEEGGRTYNEQFF.

CDR3 coding DNA: TGTGCCAGCAGCTTGGGAGGGGGCTGGCCTCTTAACTATGGCTACACCTTC. Encoded protein: CASSLGGGWPLNYGYTF. The chain combines TRBV5-6 with TRBJ1-2; 7 positions agree with TRBD1. The CDR3 length is 17 residues. After removal of 0 bases from V and 1 base from J, the junction contained 9 bases not matched to a gene. The germline V gene encodes CDR1 SGHDT and CDR2 YYEEEE. Filled out from reference TRBV5-6 and TRBJ1-2, the complete variable domain reads DAGVTQSPTHLIKTRGQQVTLRCSPKSGHDTVSWYQQALGQGPQFIFQYYEEEERQRGNFPDRFSGHQFPNYSSELNVNALLLGDSALYLCASSLGGGWPLNYGYTFGSGTRLTVV.

V and J are TRBV5-4 and TRBJ2-7; possible D gene TRBD1, 6 bases. CDR1 is SGHNT and CDR2 is YYREEE in the germline V gene (reference sequence). This CDR3 contains 14 residues. V lost 5 bases and J lost 0, with 12 bases in between. The CDR3 protein is CASRTTGSSYEQYF. CDR3 sequence (DNA): TGTGCCAGCAGGACTACAGGGAGCTCCTACGAGCAGTACTTC.

The genes are TRBV29-1 and TRBJ2-3; the D gene is possibly TRBD2 (6 bases). Per the germline V gene, CDR1 is SQVTM and CDR2 is ANQGSEA. Trimming removed 7 bases at V and 7 bases at J, with 18 bases between. This CDR3 is built from 13 residues. The CDR3 spells CSDRLDLGYTQYF. CDR3 nucleotides: TGCAGCGACCGACTAGATTTGGGCTATACGCAGTATTTT.

The rearrangement links TRBV11-1 to TRBJ1-1; D unclear. The CDR3 has 14 residues. Germline CDR1 and CDR2: SGHAT and FQDESV (reference sequence). Trimming took 2 bases from V and 6 from J, leaving 13 bases between them. Here the CDR3 DNA reads TGTGCCAGCAGCTTAACGGCCGGGGTCCCTGAAGCTTTCTTT. Translation gives CASSLTAGVPEAFF. The full variable domain, in which reference TRBV11-1 and TRBJ1-1 provide the parts outside the CDR3, is EAEVAQSPRYKITEKSQAVAFWCDPISGHATLYWYRQILGQGPELLVQFQDESVVDDSQLPKDRFSAERLKGVDSTLKIQPAELGDSAMYLCASSLTAGVPEAFFGQGTRLTVV.

This clone was seen a single time. The rearrangement uses TRBV6-2 or TRBV6-3 and TRBJ2-1; no reliable D call. The V and J ends lost 0 bases and 7 bases respectively, with 13 bases between them. The CDR3 has 15 amino acids. CDR1 is MNHEY and CDR2 is SVGEGT in the germline V gene. CDR3 sequence: CASSYSGTSRNEQFF. DNA of the CDR3: TGTGCCAGCAGTTACTCGGGCACCTCGCGTAATGAGCAGTTCTTC.

The chain is built from TRBV6-6 and TRBJ1-1; a possible D gene is TRBD1 (6 bases). In germline, CDR1 is MNHNY, CDR2 SVGAGI (reference sequence). Deletions cut 6 bases from V and 0 bases from J, with 17 bases between. The CDR3 sequence is 16 residues long. CDR3: CASSRTGTLMNTEAFF. In DNA form, the CDR3 reads TGTGCCAGCAGCCGAACCGGGACACTAATGAACACTGAAGCTTTCTTT.

The V call is TRBV2, the J call TRBJ2-5, with D possibly matching TRBD2 (6 bases). The CDR3 totals 15 residues. Germline CDR1 SNHLY, CDR2 FYNNEI. Trimming stripped 3 bases from V and 5 bases from J, with 16 bases between. The CDR3 sequence is CASSESSAAGETQYF. CDR3 DNA: TGTGCCAGCAGTGAGTCTAGCGCTGCAGGCGAGACCCAGTACTTC.

The chain carries TRBV28 and TRBJ2-7; no clear D. The CDR3 is 16 residues long. CDR1 and CDR2 from the germline V gene are MDHEN and SYDVKM. V dropped 2 bases and J dropped 6 bases, with 20 bases sitting between them. DNA of the CDR3: TGTGCCAGCAGTTTAACCGGTATGGGCAGTCCTATCGAGCAGTACGTC. As protein: CASSLTGMGSPIEQYV.

The V and J genes are TRBV19 and TRBJ1-6; the D gene is possibly TRBD1 (6 bases). Trimming pared 11 bases from V and 6 bases from J, leaving 14 bases between. The CDR3 sequence is 13 residues long. The germline V gene encodes CDR1 LNHDA and CDR2 SQIVND (reference sequence). The CDR3 sequence is CASGAGTNSPLHF. CDR3 bases: TGTGCCTCAGGGGCGGGCACTAATTCACCCCTCCACTTT.

This chain joins TRBV10-1 and TRBJ2-1; 8 nucleotides line up with TRBD2. Trimming cost V 1 base and J 8 bases; bases outside gene matches: 7. This CDR3 is 15 amino acids long. The germline V gene has CDR1 WNHNN and CDR2 SYGVQD (reference sequence). CDR3 region: CASSEYSGSDYEQFF. CDR3 nucleotides: TGCGCCAGCAGTGAGTACAGCGGGAGTGACTATGAGCAGTTCTTC.

The chain has TRBV24-1 and TRBJ2-3; no definite D call. The CDR3 has 18 amino acids. V was trimmed by 4 bases and J by 4 bases, leaving 23 bases between them. Germline V gene lookup returns CDR1 KGHDR and CDR2 SFDVKD. The CDR3 nucleotides read TGTGCCACCAGTGAACCCAACACAGATTTTTGGCTATCAGATACGCAGTATTTT. Translated: CATSEPNTDFWLSDTQYF.

The chain joins TRBV15 to TRBJ2-6; TRBD1 matches at 10 bases. This CDR3 is 15 amino acids long. In germline, CDR1 is LNHNV, CDR2 YYDKDF (reference sequence). After removal of 9 bases from V and 3 bases from J, the junction contained 5 bases not matched to a gene. CDR3 in amino acids: CATTTGGGGANVLTF. In nucleotides, the CDR3 is TGTGCCACTACGACAGGGGGCGGTGGGGCCAACGTCCTGACTTTC.

As to this clone: The same CDR3 is also encoded by other DNA sequences in this sample. J is TRBJ1-5 and V is TRBV4-2; D call uncertain. V was trimmed by 0 bases and J by 5 bases, leaving 5 bases between them. The germline gives CDR1 LGHNA, CDR2 YNFKEQ. There are 13 residues in the CDR3. The CDR3 loop reads CASSQDRDQPQHF. Here the CDR3 DNA reads TGTGCCAGCAGCCAAGATCGGGATCAGCCCCAGCATTTT.

This clone has more than one count but fewer than ten. This same CDR3 is encoded by further DNA sequences in the sample. The V call is TRBV7-9, the J call TRBJ2-7; the match to TRBD1 covers 10 bases. The CDR3 is 14 residues long. J was trimmed by 6 bases and V by 1 base; bases with no gene match: 3. Per germline, CDR1 SEHNR and CDR2 FQNEAQ (reference sequence). The CDR3 reads CASSLVGQGTEQYF. CDR3 nucleotides: TGTGCCAGCAGCTTAGTGGGACAGGGGACCGAGCAGTACTTC.

This clone was found once. The chain employs TRBV5-1 and TRBJ2-7; a possible D gene is TRBD2 (7 bases). V lost 2 bases and J lost 2, with 14 bases in between. Germline assignment: CDR1 SGHRS and CDR2 YFSETQ. The CDR3 loop spans 15 amino acids. CDR3: CASSFGQGRAYEQYF. The CDR3 region has the DNA TGCGCCAGCAGCTTTGGGCAGGGGAGGGCCTACGAGCAGTACTTC.

This chain's CDR3 is CASSYLQGAGELFF. CDR3 in DNA: TGTGCCAGCAGTTACTTACAGGGGGCCGGGGAGCTGTTTTTT. This chain links TRBV6-5 with TRBJ2-2; 8 nucleotides align to TRBD1. This CDR3 comprises 14 residues. Looked up from germline, CDR1 is MNHEY and CDR2 is SVGAGI. V lost 1 base to trimming and J lost 6 bases; unmatched junction nucleotides: 1.

This chain uses TRBV7-9 with TRBJ2-6; 9 bases are shared with TRBD1. Germline V gives CDR1 SEHNR, CDR2 FQNEAQ (reference sequence). This CDR3 contains 17 residues. V shed 5 bases, J shed 0 bases, and the junction held 5 bases outside the gene matches. The CDR3 here is CASSPTTGGSGANVLTF. Written as DNA, the CDR3 is TGTGCCAGCAGCCCTACGACAGGGGGCTCTGGGGCCAACGTCCTGACTTTC.

The chain recombines TRBV6-4 with TRBJ2-5; tentatively, D is TRBD2 (6 bases). Trimming took off 4 bases at V and 4 bases at J, with 10 bases between the two ends. There are 13 residues in the CDR3. In germline, CDR1 is MRHNA, CDR2 SNTAGT. The CDR3 nucleotides are TGTGCCAGCAGTGGGGACTTGGGAGAGACCCAGTACTTC. Encoded protein: CASSGDLGETQYF.